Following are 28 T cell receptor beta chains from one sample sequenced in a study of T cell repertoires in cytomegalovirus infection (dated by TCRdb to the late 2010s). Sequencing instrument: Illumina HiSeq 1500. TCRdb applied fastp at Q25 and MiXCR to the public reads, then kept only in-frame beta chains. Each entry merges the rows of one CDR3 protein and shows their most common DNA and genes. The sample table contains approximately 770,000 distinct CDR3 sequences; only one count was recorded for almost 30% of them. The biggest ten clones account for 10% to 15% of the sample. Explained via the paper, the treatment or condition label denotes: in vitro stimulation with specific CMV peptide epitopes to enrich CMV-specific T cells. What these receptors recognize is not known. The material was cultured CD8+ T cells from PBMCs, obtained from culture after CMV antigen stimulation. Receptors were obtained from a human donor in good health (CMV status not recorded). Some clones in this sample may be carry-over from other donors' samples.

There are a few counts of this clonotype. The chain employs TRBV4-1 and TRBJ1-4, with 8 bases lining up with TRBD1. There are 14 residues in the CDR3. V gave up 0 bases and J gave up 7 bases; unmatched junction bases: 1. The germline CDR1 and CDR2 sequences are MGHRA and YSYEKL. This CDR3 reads CASSQDQGAEKLFF. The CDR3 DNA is TGCGCCAGCAGCCAAGATCAGGGGGCTGAAAAACTGTTTTTT.

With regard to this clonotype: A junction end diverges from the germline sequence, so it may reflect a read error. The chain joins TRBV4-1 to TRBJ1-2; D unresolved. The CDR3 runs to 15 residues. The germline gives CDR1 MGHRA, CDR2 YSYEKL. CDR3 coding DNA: TGTGCCAGCAGCCAAGATTGGAGGTCTAACTATGGCTACACCTTC. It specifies CASSQDWRSNYGYTF.

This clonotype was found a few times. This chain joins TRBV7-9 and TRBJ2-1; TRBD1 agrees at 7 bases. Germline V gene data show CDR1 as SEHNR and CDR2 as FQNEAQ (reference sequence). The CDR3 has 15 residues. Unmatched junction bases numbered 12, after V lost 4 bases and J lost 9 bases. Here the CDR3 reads CASSSRQGPWGEQFF. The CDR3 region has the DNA TGTGCCAGCAGCTCCAGACAGGGACCCTGGGGTGAGCAGTTCTTC. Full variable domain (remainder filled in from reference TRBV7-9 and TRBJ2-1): DTGVSQNPRHKITKRGQNVTFRCDPISEHNRLYWYRQTLGQGPEFLTYFQNEAQLEKSRLLSDRFSAERPKGSFSTLEIQRTEQGDSAMYLCASSSRQGPWGEQFFGPGTRLTVL.

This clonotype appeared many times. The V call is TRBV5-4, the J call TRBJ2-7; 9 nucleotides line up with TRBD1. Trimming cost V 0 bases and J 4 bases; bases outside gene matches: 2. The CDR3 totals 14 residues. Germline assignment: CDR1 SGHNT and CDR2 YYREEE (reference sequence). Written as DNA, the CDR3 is TGTGCCAGCAGCTTGGACAGGGGGCGTTACGAGCAGTACTTC. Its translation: CASSLDRGRYEQYF.

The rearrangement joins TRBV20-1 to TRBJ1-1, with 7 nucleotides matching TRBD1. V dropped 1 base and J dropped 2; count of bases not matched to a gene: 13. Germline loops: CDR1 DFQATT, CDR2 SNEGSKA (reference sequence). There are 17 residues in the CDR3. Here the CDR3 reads CSARGSQTGRLNTEAFF. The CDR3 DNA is TGCAGTGCTAGAGGATCTCAGACAGGGCGTTTAAACACTGAAGCTTTCTTT.

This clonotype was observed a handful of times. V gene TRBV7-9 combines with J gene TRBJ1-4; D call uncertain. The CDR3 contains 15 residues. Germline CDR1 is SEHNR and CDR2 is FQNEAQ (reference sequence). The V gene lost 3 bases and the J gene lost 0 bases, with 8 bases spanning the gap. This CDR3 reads CASSFPDATNEKLFF. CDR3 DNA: TGTGCCAGCAGCTTCCCCGATGCAACTAATGAAAAACTGTTTTTT.

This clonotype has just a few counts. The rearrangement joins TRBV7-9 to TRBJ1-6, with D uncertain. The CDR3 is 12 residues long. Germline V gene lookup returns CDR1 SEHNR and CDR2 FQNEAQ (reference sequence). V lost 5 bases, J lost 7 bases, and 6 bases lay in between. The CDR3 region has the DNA TGTGCCAGCAGCGGCGGAAATTCACCCCTCCACTTT. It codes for CASSGGNSPLHF.

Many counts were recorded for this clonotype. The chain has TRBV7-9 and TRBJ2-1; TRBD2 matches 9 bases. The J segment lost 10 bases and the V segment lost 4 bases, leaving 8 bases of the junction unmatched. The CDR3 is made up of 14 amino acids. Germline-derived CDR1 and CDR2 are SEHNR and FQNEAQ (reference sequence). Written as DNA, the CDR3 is TGTGCCAGCAGCTCCGCGGGGGCGGGAGGGGAGCAGTTCTTC. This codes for CASSSAGAGGEQFF.

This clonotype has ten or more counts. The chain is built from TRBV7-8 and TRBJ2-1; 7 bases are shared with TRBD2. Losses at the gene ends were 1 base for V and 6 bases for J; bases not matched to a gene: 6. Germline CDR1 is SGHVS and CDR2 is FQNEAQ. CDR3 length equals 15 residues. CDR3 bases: TGTGCCAGCAGCTTAGAGAGGACTAGGGTCAATGAGCAGTTCTTC. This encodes CASSLERTRVNEQFF.

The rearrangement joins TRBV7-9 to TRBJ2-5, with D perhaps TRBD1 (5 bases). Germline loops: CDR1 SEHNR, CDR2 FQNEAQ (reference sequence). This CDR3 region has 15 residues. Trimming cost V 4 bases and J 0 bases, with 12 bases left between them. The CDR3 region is CASSSQDNYQETQYF. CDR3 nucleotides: TGTGCCAGCAGCTCCCAGGACAACTACCAAGAGACCCAGTACTTC.

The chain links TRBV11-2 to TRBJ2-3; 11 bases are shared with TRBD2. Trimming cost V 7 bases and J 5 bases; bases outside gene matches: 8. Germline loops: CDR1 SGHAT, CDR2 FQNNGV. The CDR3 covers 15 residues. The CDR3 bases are TGTGCCAGCACCCTTAGCGGGGGGGCGTTAGATACGCAGTATTTT. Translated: CASTLSGGALDTQYF.

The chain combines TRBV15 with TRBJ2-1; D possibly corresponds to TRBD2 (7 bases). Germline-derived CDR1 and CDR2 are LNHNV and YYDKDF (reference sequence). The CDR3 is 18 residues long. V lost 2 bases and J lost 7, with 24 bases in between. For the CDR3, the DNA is TGTGCCACCAGCAGAAAACAACCGGGGGGCCCCAGAGGGAATGAGCAGTTCTTC. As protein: CATSRKQPGGPRGNEQFF.

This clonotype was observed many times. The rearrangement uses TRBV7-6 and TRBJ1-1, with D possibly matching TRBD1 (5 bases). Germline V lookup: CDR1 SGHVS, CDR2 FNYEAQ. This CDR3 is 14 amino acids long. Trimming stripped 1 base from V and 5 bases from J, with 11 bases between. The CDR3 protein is CASSLERGPTEAFF. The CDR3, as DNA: TGTGCCAGCAGCTTAGAAAGGGGTCCAACTGAAGCTTTCTTT.

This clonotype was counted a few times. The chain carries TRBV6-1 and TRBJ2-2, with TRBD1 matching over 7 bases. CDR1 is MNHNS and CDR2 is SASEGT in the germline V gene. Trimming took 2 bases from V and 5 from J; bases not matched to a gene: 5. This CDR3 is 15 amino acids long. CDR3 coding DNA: TGTGCCAGCAGTGAATGGACAGGCGGAACCGGGGAGCTGTTTTTT. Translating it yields CASSEWTGGTGELFF.

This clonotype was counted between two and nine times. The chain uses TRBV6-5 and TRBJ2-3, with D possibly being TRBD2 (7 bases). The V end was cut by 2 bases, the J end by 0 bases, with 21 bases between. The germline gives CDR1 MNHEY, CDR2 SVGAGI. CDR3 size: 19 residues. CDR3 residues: CASSYDSRGGPSSTDTQYF. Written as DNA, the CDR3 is TGTGCCAGCAGTTACGATTCTCGCGGGGGCCCTAGTAGCACAGATACGCAGTATTTT.

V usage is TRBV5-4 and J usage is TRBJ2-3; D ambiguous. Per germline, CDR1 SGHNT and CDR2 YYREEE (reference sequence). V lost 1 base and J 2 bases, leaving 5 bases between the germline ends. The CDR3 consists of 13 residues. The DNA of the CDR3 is TGTGCCAGCAGCTTGTCGGTCACAGATACGCAGTATTTT. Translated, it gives CASSLSVTDTQYF.

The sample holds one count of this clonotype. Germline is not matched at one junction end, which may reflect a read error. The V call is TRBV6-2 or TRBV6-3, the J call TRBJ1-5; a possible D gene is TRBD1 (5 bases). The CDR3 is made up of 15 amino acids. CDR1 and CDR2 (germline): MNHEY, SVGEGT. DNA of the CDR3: TGTGCCAGCAGTCCGGAGGGCAGGGCCCATCAGCCCCGGCATTTT. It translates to CASSPEGRAHQPRHF.

CDR3 nucleotide sequence: TGTGCCAGCAGTATAGACGCGAGCTCCTACAATGAGCAGTTCTTC. Translation gives CASSIDASSYNEQFF. The rearrangement joins TRBV6-5 to TRBJ2-1, with D unclear. The germline V and J ends were trimmed by 5 bases and 0 bases, with 11 bases remaining between them. CDR3 size: 15 residues. Germline lookup yields CDR1 MNHEY and CDR2 SVGAGI.

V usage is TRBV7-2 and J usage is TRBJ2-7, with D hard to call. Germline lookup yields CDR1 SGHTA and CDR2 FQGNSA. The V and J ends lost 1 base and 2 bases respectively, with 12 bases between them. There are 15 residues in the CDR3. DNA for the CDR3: TGTGCCAGCAGCTTAGGGGGATACCTGACCTACGAGCAGTACGTC. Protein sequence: CASSLGGYLTYEQYV.

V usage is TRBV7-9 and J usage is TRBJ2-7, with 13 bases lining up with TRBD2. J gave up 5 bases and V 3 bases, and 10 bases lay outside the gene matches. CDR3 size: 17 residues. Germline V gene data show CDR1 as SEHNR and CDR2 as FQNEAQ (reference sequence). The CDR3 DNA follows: TGTGCCAGCAGCTTCGGACTAGCGGGGGCCGCCTTGGACGAGCAGTACTTC. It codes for CASSFGLAGAALDEQYF. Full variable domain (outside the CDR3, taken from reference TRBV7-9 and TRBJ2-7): DTGVSQNPRHKITKRGQNVTFRCDPISEHNRLYWYRQTLGQGPEFLTYFQNEAQLEKSRLLSDRFSAERPKGSFSTLEIQRTEQGDSAMYLCASSFGLAGAALDEQYFGPGTRLTVT.

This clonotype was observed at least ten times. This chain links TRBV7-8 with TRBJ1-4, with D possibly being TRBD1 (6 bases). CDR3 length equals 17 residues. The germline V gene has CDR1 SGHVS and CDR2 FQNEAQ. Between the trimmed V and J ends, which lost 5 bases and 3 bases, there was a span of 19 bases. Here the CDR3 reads CASSPRRGALANEKLFF. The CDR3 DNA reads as TGTGCCAGCAGCCCGAGGCGGGGGGCGCTTGCTAATGAAAAACTGTTTTTT.

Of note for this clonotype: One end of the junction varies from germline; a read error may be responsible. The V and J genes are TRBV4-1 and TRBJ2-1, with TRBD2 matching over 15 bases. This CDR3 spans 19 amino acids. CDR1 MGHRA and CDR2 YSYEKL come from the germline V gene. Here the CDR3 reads CASSQDGLAGGSSYNEQFF. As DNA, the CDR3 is TGTGCCAGCAGCCAAGATGGACTAGCGGGGGGGAGCTCCTACAATGAGCAGTTCTTC.

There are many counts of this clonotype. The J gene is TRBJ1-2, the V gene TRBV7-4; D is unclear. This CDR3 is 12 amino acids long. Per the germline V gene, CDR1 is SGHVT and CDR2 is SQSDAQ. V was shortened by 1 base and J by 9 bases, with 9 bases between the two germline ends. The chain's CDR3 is CASSLGGWSYTF. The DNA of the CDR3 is TGTGCCAGCAGCTTAGGAGGGTGGAGCTACACCTTC. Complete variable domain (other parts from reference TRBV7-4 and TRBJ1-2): GAGVSQSPRYKVAKRGRDVALRCDSISGHVTLYWYRQTLGQGSEVLTYSQSDAQRDKSGRPSGRFSAERPERSVSTLKIQRTEQGDSAVYLCASSLGGWSYTFGSGTRLTVV.

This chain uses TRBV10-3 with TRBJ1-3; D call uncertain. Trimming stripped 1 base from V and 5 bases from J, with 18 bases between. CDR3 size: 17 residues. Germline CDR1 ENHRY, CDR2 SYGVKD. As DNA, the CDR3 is TGTGCCATCAGTGAGTTCTCAACCCGGGAAGGAAGAAACACCATATATTTT. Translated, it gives CAISEFSTREGRNTIYF.

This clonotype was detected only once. CDR3 region: CASSSGDRNTEAFF. CDR3 coding DNA: TGTGCCAGTAGTTCCGGGGACAGAAACACTGAAGCTTTCTTT. The V and J genes are TRBV19 and TRBJ1-1, with 7 positions matching TRBD1. The V gene end was trimmed by 5 bases and the J gene end by 2 bases; junction bases not matched to a gene: 5. Germline CDR1 and CDR2: LNHDA and SQIVND (reference sequence). CDR3 length: 14 amino acids.

The CDR3 sequence is CASIQGSSYEQYF. The CDR3 DNA reads TGTGCCAGCATTCAGGGGTCGTCCTACGAGCAGTACTTC. This chain links TRBV2 with TRBJ2-7, with a tentative D call TRBD1 (6 bases). The length of the CDR3 is 13 residues. Between the trimmed V and J ends, which lost 7 bases and 1 base, there was a span of 11 bases. Germline loops: CDR1 SNHLY, CDR2 FYNNEI.

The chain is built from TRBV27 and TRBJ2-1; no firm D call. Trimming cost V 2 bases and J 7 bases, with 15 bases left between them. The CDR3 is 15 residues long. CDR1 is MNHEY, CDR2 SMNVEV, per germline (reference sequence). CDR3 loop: CASSLNLPTRNEQFF. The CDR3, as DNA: TGTGCCAGCAGTTTAAATCTCCCGACACGGAATGAGCAGTTCTTC.

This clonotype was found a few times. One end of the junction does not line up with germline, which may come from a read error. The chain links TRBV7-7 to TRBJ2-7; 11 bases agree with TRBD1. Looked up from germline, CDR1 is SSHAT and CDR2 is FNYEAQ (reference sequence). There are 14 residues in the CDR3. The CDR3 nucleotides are TGTGCTAGCAGCACCGGGACAGGGGGTCTCGAGCAGTACTTC. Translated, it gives CASSTGTGGLEQYF. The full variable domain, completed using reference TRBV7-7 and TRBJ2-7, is GAGVSQSPRYKVTKRGQDVTLRCDPISSHATLYWYQQALGQGPEFLTYFNYEAQPDKSGLPSDRFSAERPEGSISTLTIQRTEQRDSAMYRCASSTGTGGLEQYFGPGTRLTVT.